Shown below are 17 T cell receptor beta chains from a single sample sequenced in a study of response to subunit inactivated influenza vaccine. Each CDR3 protein gets one entry after TCRdb re-called the RT-PCR reads with MiXCR. The sample has some 800,000 distinct CDR3 sequences, 21% seen once; the top ten hold 10%. The sequences come from PBMCs from blood, collected 5 to 6 days after vaccination. The receptors come from a man aged 45-60 years who received an inactivated influenza vaccine.

This clonotype showed up just once. The chain carries TRBV5-5 and TRBJ2-5; D is uncertain. The germline gives CDR1 SGHKS, CDR2 YYEKEE (reference sequence). The CDR3 has 15 amino acids. Trimming left V 5 bases short and J 1 base short, with 15 bases between. For the CDR3, the DNA is TGTGCCAGCAGATCGGACGGTCAGAGCCAAGAGACCCAGTACTTC. This encodes CASRSDGQSQETQYF.

The chain links TRBV24-1 to TRBJ1-1; 11 bases agree with TRBD1. Losses at the gene ends were 3 bases for V and 4 bases for J; bases not matched to a gene: 0. In germline, CDR1 is KGHDR, CDR2 SFDVKD. This CDR3 spans 14 amino acids. The CDR3 region is CATSDGTGGTEAFF. CDR3 nucleotides: TGTGCCACCAGTGATGGGACAGGGGGCACTGAAGCTTTCTTT.

This clonotype was seen more than once but under ten times. Here the CDR3 DNA reads TGTGCCAGCAGTGAATCCGGGACAGGGGGTTCACCCCTCCACTTT. The encoded protein is CASSESGTGGSPLHF. V is TRBV2 and J is TRBJ1-6, with 11 nucleotides matching TRBD1. With 2 bases clipped from V and 9 bases from J, the junction kept 3 bases outside the gene matches. Germline CDR1 reads SNHLY; CDR2 reads FYNNEI. CDR3 length equals 15 residues.

This clonotype was counted between two and nine times. The genes are TRBV20-1 and TRBJ1-3; 10 bases are a match to TRBD1. V shed 5 bases, J shed 0 bases, and the junction held 7 bases outside the gene matches. Germline V gene lookup returns CDR1 DFQATT and CDR2 SNEGSKA (reference sequence). The CDR3 runs 16 residues. CDR3 amino acids: CSAPGQGLPSGNTIYF. Written as DNA, the CDR3 is TGCAGTGCTCCGGGACAGGGGTTACCCTCTGGAAACACCATATATTTT.

At least ten counts were recorded for this clonotype. The chain couples TRBV6-2 or TRBV6-3 to TRBJ2-7; no firm D call. CDR1 MNHEY and CDR2 SVGEGT come from the germline V gene. CDR3 length equals 13 residues. The V end lost 5 bases, the J end lost 3 bases, and 11 bases lay between the germline ends. CDR3 in DNA: TGTGCCAGCAGTCACGACAAGCACTACGAGCAGTACTTC. As protein: CASSHDKHYEQYF.

The rearrangement uses TRBV7-6 and TRBJ2-1, with TRBD2 as a possible D gene (5 bases). The V and J ends lost 4 bases and 4 bases respectively, with 20 bases between them. This CDR3 region has 17 residues. Germline V lookup: CDR1 SGHVS, CDR2 FNYEAQ. Written as DNA, the CDR3 is TGTGCCAGCAGCTCTCCTTACAGCGGAGAAAAATACAATGAGCAGTTCTTC. It codes for CASSSPYSGEKYNEQFF.

This clonotype was seen only a few times. This chain uses TRBV30 with TRBJ2-3; no clear D. Germline loops: CDR1 GTSNPN, CDR2 SVGIG (reference sequence). This CDR3 is built from 14 residues. Trimming stripped 0 bases from V and 5 bases from J, with 12 bases between. The CDR3 spells CAWSVGVAKDTQYF. In DNA, the CDR3 is TGTGCCTGGAGTGTTGGGGTGGCCAAAGATACGCAGTATTTT.

This clonotype has just a few counts. The V and J genes are TRBV7-9 and TRBJ1-5; D gene ambiguous. The CDR3 has 12 residues. In germline, CDR1 is SEHNR, CDR2 FQNEAQ (reference sequence). V was shortened by 2 bases and J by 6 bases, with 5 bases between the two germline ends. CDR3 sequence (DNA): TGTGCCAGCAGCTTAAAGAGTCAGCCCCAGCATTTT. This sequence encodes CASSLKSQPQHF.

This clonotype appeared many times. The gene calls are TRBV7-2 and TRBJ2-3; D unclear. Germline values: CDR1 SGHTA, CDR2 FQGNSA. V was trimmed by 8 bases and J by 0 bases, leaving 6 bases between them. The CDR3 extends over 12 amino acids. CDR3 sequence (DNA): TGTGCCAGCCATGACAGCACAGATACGCAGTATTTT. This translates into CASHDSTDTQYF.

The chain combines TRBV5-1 with TRBJ2-5; D not resolved. V dropped 0 bases and J dropped 5 bases, with 14 bases sitting between them. The CDR3 runs to 15 residues. In germline, CDR1 is SGHRS, CDR2 YFSETQ. This CDR3 reads CASSLEGSETETQYF. The CDR3, as DNA: TGCGCCAGCAGCTTGGAAGGTTCGGAGACGGAGACCCAGTACTTC.

The chain employs TRBV7-2 and TRBJ1-2; D may be TRBD1 (5 bases). Germline CDR1 and CDR2: SGHTA and FQGNSA. The CDR3 consists of 14 residues. Trimming stripped 5 bases from V and 1 base from J, with 11 bases between. Here the CDR3 reads CASSGQGLNYGYTF. The CDR3, as DNA: TGTGCCAGCAGCGGGCAGGGTCTTAACTATGGCTACACCTTC.

The gene calls are TRBV2 and TRBJ1-3; D perhaps matches TRBD1 (6 bases). Trimming took off 0 bases at V and 2 bases at J, with 8 bases between the two ends. Per the germline V gene, CDR1 is SNHLY and CDR2 is FYNNEI. The CDR3 is made up of 15 amino acids. This chain's CDR3 is CASSEARGPGNTIYF. The CDR3 DNA reads TGTGCCAGCAGTGAAGCGCGGGGGCCTGGAAACACCATATATTTT. Looking up the rest from reference TRBV2 and TRBJ1-3 gives the full variable domain: EPEVTQTPSHQVTQMGQEVILRCVPISNHLYFYWYRQILGQKVEFLVSFYNNEISEKSEIFDDQFSVERPDGSNFTLKIRSTKLEDSAMYFCASSEARGPGNTIYFGEGSWLTVV.

A single count supports this clonotype. The chain's CDR3 is CASSQGQGVGEQFF. In nucleotides, the CDR3 is TGTGCCAGCAGCCAGGGACAGGGGGTCGGTGAGCAGTTCTTC. J is TRBJ2-1 and V is TRBV7-3; 11 positions agree with TRBD1. CDR1 is SGHTA, CDR2 FQGTGA, per germline. This CDR3 has 14 amino acids. V was pared by 5 bases and J by 9 bases, with 6 bases of the junction left unmatched.

V and J are TRBV7-2 and TRBJ2-5; D perhaps matches TRBD2 (5 bases). This CDR3 has 15 residues. Trimming stripped 6 bases from V and 5 bases from J, with 19 bases between. Looked up from germline, CDR1 is SGHTA and CDR2 is FQGNSA. The CDR3 DNA is TGTGCCAGCAGTTCGAGCGGACGGTTCTCGGAGACCCAGTACTTC. It encodes CASSSSGRFSETQYF.

The gene calls are TRBV7-2 and TRBJ1-5; D not resolved. The germline V and J ends were trimmed by 3 bases and 4 bases, with 7 bases remaining between them. CDR1 SGHTA and CDR2 FQGNSA come from the germline V gene. The CDR3 is made up of 13 amino acids. CDR3 sequence reads: CASSFSLNQPQHF. For the CDR3, the DNA is TGTGCCAGCAGCTTCTCCCTGAATCAGCCCCAGCATTTT.

The chain carries TRBV6-2 or TRBV6-3 and TRBJ2-7, with D possibly TRBD1 on 6 matching bases. Germline CDR1 MNHEY, CDR2 SVGEGT. The CDR3 is 16 residues long. The germline V and J ends were trimmed by 2 bases and 3 bases, with 17 bases remaining between them. In DNA form, the CDR3 reads TGTGCCAGCAGTTACCTACGGACTCAGGGGCGCTACGAGCAGTACTTC. Encoded protein: CASSYLRTQGRYEQYF.

Note on this clonotype: The conserved phenylalanine or tryptophan is not found at the CDR3 terminus, so this likely reflects a read error. The V and J genes are TRBV5-1 and TRBJ2-1; D is perhaps TRBD2 (6 bases). This CDR3 has 17 amino acids. V dropped 1 base and J dropped 0 bases, with 14 bases sitting between them. Germline lookup yields CDR1 SGHRS and CDR2 YFSETQ. In nucleotides, the CDR3 is TGCGCCAGCAGCTTGTGGGATAGCGGTCGCTCCTACAATGAGCAGTTCTTA. Its protein is CASSLWDSGRSYNEQFL.